These T cell receptor beta chains were read from a single sample in a study of T cells after yellow fever vaccination. TCRdb re-called the 5' RACE reads with MiXCR, one entry per CDR3 protein. The sample comprises approximately 610,000 distinct CDR3 sequences, less than 20% of which are singletons, and 17% rests with the top ten. The sample consisted of PBMCs, taken 5 days after the first yellow fever vaccination. Receptors were obtained from a man between 18 and 35 years old who received the YFV17D yellow fever vaccine. CDR3s include the opening cysteine and the closing phenylalanine or tryptophan. D genes are given only for firm matches. The size of a clone is reported for some rows only, either as once, few or many, or as a class for expanded clones.

cdr3_length,j_call,d_call,v_call,clone_size,cdr3_nt,cdr3_aa
13,TRBJ2-7,NA,TRBV15,NA,TGTGCCACCAGCACCGTTCTTGGGTACGAGCAGTACTTC,CATSTVLGYEQYF
14,TRBJ1-1,TRBD1,TRBV3-1,few,TGTGCCAGCAGCCATAAGGGGGCGAACACTGAAGCTTTCTTT,CASSHKGANTEAFF
19,TRBJ2-5,NA,TRBV7-8,NA,TGTGCCAGCAGCCTAGAGAGGGTCCGGGCACAGACTTCCCAAGAGACCCAGTACTTC,CASSLERVRAQTSQETQYF
16,TRBJ2-3,NA,TRBV5-5,few,TGTGCCAGCAGCTTGGAGTTAGGGGAGGATTCAGATACGCAGTATTTT,CASSLELGEDSDTQYF
16,TRBJ1-2,NA,TRBV7-6,NA,TGTGCCAGCAGCTTAGGTAGGCCAGGGGCCTACTATGGCTACACCTTC,CASSLGRPGAYYGYTF
16,TRBJ2-3,NA,TRBV10-2,few,TGCGCCAGCAGTGAGTCGGGCGGGTTTGAGTGGGATACGCAGTATTTT,CASSESGGFEWDTQYF
15,TRBJ2-5,NA,TRBV4-2,many,TGTGCCAGCAGCCAAGGGGGCCCAGGGCGGGAGACCCAGTACTTC,CASSQGGPGRETQYF
14,TRBJ1-5,TRBD1,TRBV29-1,few,TGCAGCGTGCAACAGGGGGGCCGCAATCAGCCCCAGCATTTT,CSVQQGGRNQPQHF
13,TRBJ2-2,NA,TRBV29-1,many,TGCAGCGCCCTGGGGACGAACACCGGGGAGCTGTTTTTT,CSALGTNTGELFF
15,TRBJ2-3,TRBD1,TRBV5-4,NA,TGTGCCAGCAGCTTCAGGACAGGGGTGGCAGATACGCAGTATTTT,CASSFRTGVADTQYF
15,TRBJ1-3,NA,TRBV27,NA,TGTGCCAGCAGTTTATCGGGAGGGGCTGGAAACACCATATATTTT,CASSLSGGAGNTIYF
12,TRBJ1-1,NA,TRBV29-1,NA,TGCAGCGTTGCCAGGGCAGAGCCTGAAGCTTTCTTT,CSVARAEPEAFF
14,TRBJ2-1,TRBD2,TRBV28,NA,TGTGCCAGCAGTTTCCCGGGGGGAGTCAATGAGCAGTTCTTC,CASSFPGGVNEQFF
15,TRBJ1-5,NA,TRBV5-1,few,TGCGCCAGCAGCTTGGAACCAGGGTACAATCAGCCCCAGCATTTT,CASSLEPGYNQPQHF
16,TRBJ2-3,NA,TRBV6-2/TRBV6-3,few,TGTGCCAGCAGCCGGGACTTCCGGGGCCTGACAGATACGCAGTATTTT,CASSRDFRGLTDTQYF
15,TRBJ2-7,TRBD1,TRBV5-1,few,TGCGCCAGCAGCTTGGGTGGACAGGCAAACTACGAGCAGTACTTC,CASSLGGQANYEQYF
15,TRBJ2-4,TRBD1,TRBV27,NA,TGTGCCAGCAGTTCCAAAGGACAGGGGGTGGACATTCAGTACTTC,CASSSKGQGVDIQYF
15,TRBJ1-5,NA,TRBV5-5,NA,TGTGCCAGCGGCTTCGAGGGACCTAGCAATCAGCCCCAGCATTTT,CASGFEGPSNQPQHF
16,TRBJ1-2,TRBD1,TRBV6-5,few,TGTGCCAGCAGTTCAACCTGGGACAGTGGGCCGTTTGGCTACACCTTC,CASSSTWDSGPFGYTF
13,TRBJ1-1,NA,TRBV5-1,NA,TGCGCCAGCTGGGGCAGGGAGGACACTGAAGCTTTCTTT,CASWGREDTEAFF
16,TRBJ1-5,NA,TRBV28,few,TGTGCCAGCAGTTTAGAAAAGTGGGTTTTCAATCAGCCCCAGCATTTT,CASSLEKWVFNQPQHF
15,TRBJ2-2,NA,TRBV7-3,few,TGTGCCAGCAGCTCCCCGGGATTCAACACCGGGGAGCTGTTTTTT,CASSSPGFNTGELFF
14,TRBJ2-3,TRBD2,TRBV24-1,NA,TGTGCCACCAGTGGGAGACTAGCGACAGATACGCAGTATTTT,CATSGRLATDTQYF
16,TRBJ2-2,TRBD1,TRBV28,few,TGTGCCACCAGAAAGACAGGGTTGAGGAACACCGGGGAGCTGTTTTTT,CATRKTGLRNTGELFF
14,TRBJ1-1,NA,TRBV6-2/TRBV6-3,NA,TGTGCCAGCACCCCCCGGGGGGAGACCTCTGAAGCTTTCTTT,CASTPRGETSEAFF
16,TRBJ2-3,TRBD1,TRBV19,NA,TGTGCCAGTAGTATTTTTCACAGGGGGGGCACAGATACGCAGTATTTT,CASSIFHRGGTDTQYF